These 30 T cell receptor beta chains share one sample of origin, sequenced in a study of blood T cells in healthy people across ages. It was with a sample-barcoded 5' primer and a J-beta primer mix that a second PCR of about 7 to 12 cycles was run. One entry per CDR3 protein, called by TCRdb with MiXCR from the 5' RACE reads. This table holds some 890,000 distinct CDR3 sequences, around 29% found once. These same data were also listed under a study on T cells of mothers and their children.

Sequences were obtained from blood. These receptors were taken from a woman in her 40s in good health.

This clonotype occurred many times. The chain links TRBV27 to TRBJ1-2, with TRBD1 as a possible D gene (6 bases). The CDR3 consists of 17 residues. Germline CDR1 is MNHEY and CDR2 is SMNVEV (reference sequence). The V end was cut by 2 bases, the J end by 8 bases, with 24 bases between. For the CDR3, the DNA is TGTGCCAGCAGTTTAGGTTGGGTCCAGGGGAGGTCTGGCGGCTACACCTTC. Encoded protein: CASSLGWVQGRSGGYTF.

The J gene is TRBJ1-2, the V gene TRBV28; 9 positions match TRBD1. Germline loops: CDR1 MDHEN, CDR2 SYDVKM. The CDR3 runs to 16 residues. The V gene end was trimmed by 5 bases and the J gene end by 6 bases; junction bases not matched to a gene: 13. The CDR3: CASSPLSKTGGHGYTF. DNA of the CDR3: TGTGCCAGCAGTCCGCTGTCCAAAACAGGGGGCCATGGCTACACCTTC.

Concerning this clonotype: A much larger clonotype is one base distant, so this may be a read error. The rearrangement uses TRBV20-1 and TRBJ2-3; TRBD2 matches at 8 bases. This CDR3 is 15 amino acids long. Germline-derived CDR1 and CDR2 are DFQATT and SNEGSKA (reference sequence). The CDR3 here is CGLGGTSRSGGTQYF. Here the CDR3 DNA reads TGCGGTCTCGGCGGGACTAGTCGTTCGGGAGGTACGCAGTATTTT.

At least ten counts were recorded for this clonotype. V usage is TRBV4-2 and J usage is TRBJ2-1; D is undetermined. Germline V CDR1 and CDR2: LGHNA, YNFKEQ. The CDR3 totals 17 residues. V was shortened by 3 bases and J by 0 bases, with 15 bases between the two germline ends. Here the CDR3 reads CASSHFSGLSSYNEQFF. CDR3 nucleotides: TGTGCCAGCAGCCACTTCAGTGGGCTTAGCTCCTACAATGAGCAGTTCTTC.

This rearrangement joins TRBV4-1 to TRBJ2-5, with D uncertain. The germline V and J ends were trimmed by 3 bases and 11 bases, with 16 bases remaining between them. CDR3 size: 13 residues. The V gene's germline CDR1 is MGHRA and CDR2 YSYEKL. The CDR3 region has the DNA TGCGCCAGCAGCCACCTGGCTTTAGATGAGCAGTACTTC. It encodes CASSHLALDEQYF.

This clonotype was seen repeatedly, ten times or more. The V call is TRBV29-1, the J call TRBJ1-2, with D possibly matching TRBD1 (6 bases). The CDR3 totals 12 residues. Trimming shortened V by 7 bases and J by 4 bases, and 13 bases separated the two germline ends. CDR1 SQVTM and CDR2 ANQGSEA come from the germline V gene. CDR3 region: CSAATGLYGYTF. CDR3 nucleotide sequence: TGCAGCGCCGCTACAGGGCTCTATGGCTACACCTTC.

This clonotype was found once. The junction shows a germline mismatch at one end, possibly a read error. The V and J genes are TRBV6-4 and TRBJ2-5; TRBD2 aligns across 12 bases. There are 15 residues in the CDR3. CDR1 and CDR2 from the germline V gene are MRHNA and SNTAGT. The CDR3 loop reads CASGETSGGTDTQYF. CDR3 coding DNA: TGTGCCAGCGGTGAGACTAGCGGGGGCACAGATACGCAGTACTTC.

Comments on this clonotype: A much larger clone is a single base away; this may be a read error. The V call is TRBV7-2, the J call TRBJ1-5; D might be TRBD1 (5 bases). V was shortened by 2 bases and J by 1 base, with 6 bases between the two germline ends. Germline V gene sequence: CDR1 SGHTA, CDR2 FQGNSA. The CDR3 has 14 amino acids. DNA of the CDR3: TGTGCCAGCAGCTTATGGGACAGCAATCAGCCCCAGCATTTT. Its protein is CASSLWDSNQPQHF.

This clonotype was seen ten or more times. CDR3 region: CASSPAGNEQYF. The CDR3 DNA sequence: TGCGCCAGCAGCCCGGCAGGTAACGAGCAGTACTTC. The chain is built from TRBV5-1 and TRBJ2-7; D is undetermined. Germline assignment: CDR1 SGHRS and CDR2 YFSETQ. Trimming removed 4 bases at V and 5 bases at J, with 10 bases between. The CDR3 contains 12 residues.

This clonotype was seen more than once but under ten times. The rearrangement joins TRBV4-3 to TRBJ1-4; D perhaps matches TRBD1 (5 bases). Germline assignment: CDR1 LGHNA and CDR2 YSLEER. This CDR3 is 16 amino acids long. Trimming removed 3 bases from V and 7 bases from J, with 18 bases in between. As DNA, the CDR3 is TGCGCCAGCAGCCAGGGGGTTACAGCGTCGGGTGAAAAACTGTTTTTT. The encoded protein is CASSQGVTASGEKLFF.

The V gene is TRBV28, the J gene TRBJ2-3; the match to TRBD2 covers 11 bases. Germline assignment: CDR1 MDHEN and CDR2 SYDVKM. The V gene end was trimmed by 4 bases and the J gene end by 8 bases; junction bases not matched to a gene: 11. The CDR3 is 16 amino acids. CDR3 nucleotide sequence: TGTGCCAGCAGTTCTGGACTAGCGGGCTCCTCCAGTACGCAGTATTTT. Protein product: CASSSGLAGSSSTQYF.

This clonotype has a handful of counts. The V call is TRBV24-1, the J call TRBJ1-2; the D gene is possibly TRBD1 (6 bases). V lost 6 bases, J lost 2 bases, and 9 bases lay in between. Germline CDR1 and CDR2: KGHDR and SFDVKD. The length of the CDR3 is 13 residues. CDR3 DNA sequence: TGTGCCACCAGTATAACAGGGAACTATGGCTACACCTTC. Its translation: CATSITGNYGYTF.

This clonotype came up many times. The chain uses TRBV5-6 and TRBJ2-7; D remains ambiguous. CDR3 length: 12 residues. V was trimmed by 1 base and J by 5 bases, leaving 7 bases between them. Germline CDR1 and CDR2: SGHDT and YYEEEE. In DNA, the CDR3 is TGTGCCAGCAGCTTGTATGGGGACGAGCAGTACTTC. Residues: CASSLYGDEQYF.

The gene calls are TRBV19 and TRBJ1-1; D remains unclear. CDR3 length equals 11 residues. Trimming took 2 bases from V and 6 from J, leaving 4 bases between them. Germline V gene sequence: CDR1 LNHDA, CDR2 SQIVND (reference sequence). CDR3 in amino acids: CASSIRAEAFF. The CDR3, as DNA: TGTGCCAGTAGTATACGAGCTGAAGCTTTCTTT.

This clonotype turned up a few times. The chain joins TRBV4-1 to TRBJ2-4; maybe TRBD2 (5 bases). The V end lost 0 bases, the J end lost 13 bases, and 13 bases lay between the germline ends. The CDR3 loop spans 13 amino acids. The germline CDR1 and CDR2 sequences are MGHRA and YSYEKL. As DNA, the CDR3 is TGCGCCAGCAGCCAAGATGAGACTTGGGAGCAGTACTTC. Residues: CASSQDETWEQYF.

This clonotype was detected many times. CDR3 DNA sequence: TGCAGTGCTAGAGATCTGCGAGCTAACTATGGCTACACCTTC. It specifies CSARDLRANYGYTF. The J gene is TRBJ1-2, the V gene TRBV20-1; D ambiguous. The germline V gene has CDR1 DFQATT and CDR2 SNEGSKA (reference sequence). V lost 0 bases to trimming and J lost 0 bases, with 8 bases between them. The CDR3 totals 14 residues.

This clonotype has a single count. Here the CDR3 DNA reads TGTGCCAGCAGCTTTAACTACGGGACAGGGGGCACCCCAACAGATACGCAGTATTTT. Protein product: CASSFNYGTGGTPTDTQYF. The chain recombines TRBV11-1 with TRBJ2-3; TRBD1 agrees at 12 bases. V lost 3 bases and J lost 3; bases outside the gene matches: 13. The V gene's germline CDR1 is SGHAT and CDR2 FQDESV (reference sequence). This CDR3 region has 19 residues.

This rearrangement joins TRBV7-7 to TRBJ1-4; a weak D match, TRBD1 (5 bases). The germline V gene has CDR1 SSHAT and CDR2 FNYEAQ (reference sequence). Trimming left V 5 bases short and J 7 bases short, with 14 bases between. This CDR3 contains 14 residues. The DNA for the CDR3 is TGTGCCAGCAGCCCGGGGTCGGGGGGTGAAAAACTGTTTTTT. Protein product: CASSPGSGGEKLFF.

The rearrangement joins TRBV10-3 to TRBJ2-7; 9 nucleotides line up with TRBD1. Germline CDR1 is ENHRY and CDR2 is SYGVKD. The CDR3 extends over 13 amino acids. V shed 10 bases and J 5 bases; nucleotides not matched to a gene: 9. Here the CDR3 reads CATRDRVRNEQYF. In nucleotides, the CDR3 is TGTGCCACCAGGGACAGGGTGAGGAACGAGCAGTACTTC.

This clonotype was recorded a few times. The chain carries TRBV7-3 and TRBJ2-1; 12 bases align to TRBD1. J lost 2 bases, V lost 3 bases, and 5 bases had no gene match. The length of the CDR3 is 17 residues. The V gene's germline CDR1 is SGHTA and CDR2 FQGTGA. The CDR3 sequence is CASSLSGTGGPYNEQFF. The DNA for the CDR3 is TGTGCCAGCAGCTTGTCCGGGACAGGGGGCCCCTACAATGAGCAGTTCTTC.

In this sample, this clonotype turned up once. The V call is TRBV20-1, the J call TRBJ1-1; D ambiguous. The CDR3 has 13 residues. The V end lost 5 bases, the J end lost 0 bases, and 10 bases lay between the germline ends. Germline-derived CDR1 and CDR2 are DFQATT and SNEGSKA (reference sequence). This chain's CDR3 is CSASQNMNTEAFF. DNA for the CDR3: TGCAGTGCTTCTCAGAACATGAACACTGAAGCTTTCTTT.

The chain employs TRBV20-1 and TRBJ2-1; maybe TRBD1 (6 bases). The V end lost 5 bases, the J end lost 7 bases, and 9 bases lay between the germline ends. Looked up from germline, CDR1 is DFQATT and CDR2 is SNEGSKA (reference sequence). The CDR3 is 11 amino acids. CDR3 residues: CSAARGNEQFF. In DNA, the CDR3 is TGCAGTGCTGCCAGGGGAAATGAGCAGTTCTTC.

This chain joins TRBV28 and TRBJ1-1, with D uncertain. Trimming took off 4 bases at V and 1 base at J, with 16 bases between the two ends. The CDR3 runs 16 residues. Germline V gene data show CDR1 as MDHEN and CDR2 as SYDVKM. CDR3 in amino acids: CASSSPTDPRNTEAFF. CDR3 coding DNA: TGTGCCAGCAGTTCACCCACGGATCCGAGGAACACTGAAGCTTTCTTT.

Comment on this clonotype: Given a much more abundant clone one base away, this may be a read error. The CDR3 region is CASSLGVKSSYNEQFF. As DNA, the CDR3 is TGTGCCAGCAGCTTGGGTGTAAAGTCCTCCTACAATGAGCAGTTCTTC. The V call is TRBV5-6, the J call TRBJ2-1; D uncertain. Germline V gene sequence: CDR1 SGHDT, CDR2 YYEEEE. V was clipped by 0 bases and J by 0 bases, with 10 bases between them. The CDR3 runs 16 residues.

This clonotype came up a few times. The chain links TRBV3-1 to TRBJ1-6; D gene uncertain. The germline V and J ends were trimmed by 0 bases and 7 bases, with 10 bases remaining between them. This CDR3 is built from 15 residues. Germline V gene data show CDR1 as LGHDT and CDR2 as YNNKEL (reference sequence). The CDR3 reads CASSQDLSGNSPLHF. The CDR3 DNA is TGTGCCAGCAGCCAAGATCTCTCCGGCAATTCACCCCTCCACTTT.

A word on this clonotype: Just one base apart from a much larger clone, this may be a read error. V usage is TRBV7-2 and J usage is TRBJ1-6; D gene ambiguous. This CDR3 contains 13 residues. Germline V gives CDR1 SGHTA, CDR2 FQGNSA. CDR3: CAGSPDTHSPLHF. In nucleotides, the CDR3 is TGTGCCGGCAGCCCAGATACGCACTCACCCCTCCACTTT.

This chain links TRBV20-1 with TRBJ1-4; D may be TRBD1 (5 bases). The ends were cut back, 5 bases at V and 7 bases at J, with 17 bases in the middle. The CDR3 loop spans 14 amino acids. In germline, CDR1 is DFQATT, CDR2 SNEGSKA (reference sequence). The CDR3 region has the DNA TGCAGTGCTTCCCTTAACGGGGGAAGTGAAAAACTGTTTTTT. Residues: CSASLNGGSEKLFF.

There are many counts of this clonotype. This chain uses TRBV20-1 with TRBJ1-2, with D possibly matching TRBD1 (5 bases). From germline, CDR1 is DFQATT and CDR2 SNEGSKA (reference sequence). The V gene lost 0 bases and the J gene lost 4 bases, with 12 bases spanning the gap. The length of the CDR3 is 14 residues. The CDR3 loop is CSARDPGTVYGYTF. The CDR3 bases are TGCAGTGCTAGAGATCCAGGGACGGTCTATGGCTACACCTTC.

This chain uses TRBV12-3 or TRBV12-4 with TRBJ1-1, with D hard to call. The V gene lost 7 bases and the J gene lost 7 bases, with 25 bases spanning the gap. CDR3 length equals 16 residues. The CDR3 DNA sequence: TGTGCCAGCATCCTAGGACGGAGATCTTACCAAGGTGAAGCTTTCTTT. Translated: CASILGRRSYQGEAFF.

This chain links TRBV5-1 with TRBJ2-1, with a tentative D call TRBD2 (6 bases). In germline, CDR1 is SGHRS, CDR2 YFSETQ. CDR3 size: 15 residues. Trimming took 3 bases from V and 9 from J, leaving 19 bases between them. CDR3 bases: TGCGCCAGCAGCTGGGGCGGGACCCTTAGTGGTGAGCAGTTCTTC. Residues: CASSWGGTLSGEQFF.